This TCR beta chain stems from a study of blood T cell repertoires in COVID-19. CDR3 length: 17 amino acids. Germline CDR1 and CDR2: MGHRA and YSYEKL. Trimming took off 0 bases at V and 0 bases at J, with 14 bases between the two ends. In the original workflow: Estimation of nucleated cell counts relied on the amplification of reference gene primers. This table comes from immunoSEQ multiplex PCR, and its TCRdb copy is limited to in-frame clones, with some not included. That table furnishes V, J and clone size, whereas the DNA furnished D and trimming. The sample records hundreds of thousands of clones, around 90% being singletons.

The chain carries TRBV4-1 and TRBJ2-5; D is perhaps TRBD2 (5 bases). The sequence came from a middle-aged man with acute or convalescent COVID-19. Sequencing used peripheral blood. CDR3 sequence (DNA): TGCGCCAGCAGCCAAGATATGGGTAGCGCGTACCAAGAGACCCAGTACTTC. Protein sequence: CASSQDMGSAYQETQYF.